The T cell receptor (beta chain) under discussion was sequenced for a study of T cells after posttransplantation cyclophosphamide. Treatment was busulfan-fludarabine conditioning, a marrow graft, and cyclophosphamide on days +3 and +4. Findings and limits, study-wide: After PTCy, TRB diversity resembled that of CNI/methotrexate controls.

This clone was seen ten or more times. Its antigen remains unknown. Data came from immunoSEQ multiplex PCR; TCRdb stores just in-frame clones and leaves some out. The sample presents more than 9,000 clones, none singletons. V was shortened by 9 bases and J by 1 base, with 18 bases between the two germline ends. This CDR3 is 15 amino acids long. From germline, CDR1 is LNHDA and CDR2 SQIVND (reference sequence). Sequencing used PBMCs, obtained after allogeneic stem cell transplant with posttransplant cyclophosphamide. The clonotype was recovered from a female patient in her forties or fifties who received an allogeneic stem cell transplant from a related donor, was CMV-positive, and had no GVHD. The graft donor may be the source of some T cells. This sequence joins TRBV19 and TRBJ1-2, with D perhaps TRBD1 (5 bases). The CDR3 region has the DNA TGTGCCAGCCTTTCGGGGGGGAGTGATAACTATGGCTACACCTTC. This translates into CASLSGGSDNYGYTF.